The 21 T cell receptor beta chains reported below all come from one sample, sequenced in a study of T cells after yellow fever vaccination. TCRdb analysed the 5' RACE reads with MiXCR anew, one entry per CDR3 protein. Of under 700,000 distinct CDR3 sequences listed, about a sixth were seen once; the top ten hold 15% to 20%. This sample comprised PBMCs, obtained about 5 days after the first yellow fever vaccination. The receptors originated from a man aged 18-30 years who received the YFV17D yellow fever vaccine.

This clonotype was seen many times. V gene TRBV6-1 combines with J gene TRBJ2-4; tentative D call: TRBD1 (8 bases). Per the germline V gene, CDR1 is MNHNS and CDR2 is SASEGT. CDR3 length: 13 amino acids. The V and J ends lost 6 bases and 8 bases respectively, with 14 bases between them. DNA for the CDR3: TGTGCCAGCAGGCCTACAGGGGGGGACATTCAGTACTTC. Its protein product is CASRPTGGDIQYF.

This clonotype was recorded a few times. CDR3 bases: TGTGCCAGCAGCGAGGGGGCGATTGAGCAGTTCTTC. As protein: CASSEGAIEQFF. The chain links TRBV5-4 to TRBJ2-1; 7 bases agree with TRBD1. Germline CDR1 is SGHNT and CDR2 is YYREEE (reference sequence). V lost 4 bases to trimming and J lost 9 bases; unmatched junction nucleotides: 4. There are 12 residues in the CDR3.

The chain carries TRBV4-3 and TRBJ1-2; D remains unclear. The V end was cut by 0 bases, the J end by 8 bases, with 10 bases between. The CDR3 is made up of 13 amino acids. Looked up from germline, CDR1 is LGHNA and CDR2 is YSLEER. In nucleotides, the CDR3 is TGCGCCAGCAGCCAAGACGAGGGCGCGGGCTACACCTTC. Its protein product is CASSQDEGAGYTF.

Only a few counts were recorded for this clonotype. The CDR3 here is CASSQMTGTGNSPLHF. In DNA, the CDR3 is TGCGCCAGCAGCCAGATGACCGGGACAGGTAATTCACCCCTCCACTTT. This chain uses TRBV4-1 with TRBJ1-6; 8 bases fit TRBD1. Germline V gene sequence: CDR1 MGHRA, CDR2 YSYEKL. The CDR3 is 16 amino acids. The V and J ends lost 3 bases and 6 bases, in that order; junction bases with no gene match: 7.

There are a few counts of this clonotype. This rearrangement joins TRBV6-1 to TRBJ2-7, with 8 bases lining up with TRBD1. There are 11 residues in the CDR3. The germline V gene has CDR1 MNHNS and CDR2 SASEGT. Losses at the gene ends were 8 bases for V and 3 bases for J; bases not matched to a gene: 0. CDR3 sequence reads: CASDRGYEQYV. The CDR3 coding sequence is TGTGCCAGCGACAGGGGCTACGAGCAGTACGTC.

This clonotype has a handful of counts. The genes are TRBV4-1 and TRBJ2-7; D call uncertain. Germline CDR1 and CDR2: MGHRA and YSYEKL. This CDR3 region has 13 residues. Between the trimmed V and J ends, which lost 6 bases and 7 bases, there was a span of 16 bases. CDR3: CASSFTTGYEQYV. For the CDR3, the DNA is TGCGCCAGCAGTTTTACGACCGGTTATGAGCAGTACGTC.

This clonotype showed up just a few times. V is TRBV9 and J is TRBJ2-1; 8 bases map to TRBD2. The germline CDR1 and CDR2 sequences are SGDLS and YYNGEE. The CDR3 totals 17 residues. The V segment lost 4 bases and the J segment 5 bases; nucleotides outside the gene matches: 14. This CDR3 is CASSLSSLADYNNEQFF. DNA for the CDR3: TGTGCCAGCAGCCTGTCCTCACTAGCGGACTATAACAATGAGCAGTTCTTC.

V and J are TRBV7-9 and TRBJ1-4; D may be TRBD1 (5 bases). This CDR3 is 15 amino acids long. Germline V gives CDR1 SEHNR, CDR2 FQNEAQ (reference sequence). Trimming took off 5 bases at V and 4 bases at J, with 14 bases between the two ends. CDR3 protein: CASSLGTTVNEKLFF. The CDR3 nucleotides read TGTGCCAGCAGCCTAGGGACGACAGTTAATGAAAAACTGTTTTTT.

This clonotype was detected many times. The V gene is TRBV18, the J gene TRBJ2-4; D uncertain. Germline V gene sequence: CDR1 KGHSH, CDR2 LQKENI. Trimming stripped 4 bases from V and 1 base from J, with 11 bases between. CDR3 size: 15 residues. This CDR3 reads CASSLFPSAKNIQYF. CDR3 in DNA: TGTGCCAGCTCACTCTTTCCCTCGGCCAAAAACATTCAGTACTTC.

The chain joins TRBV20-1 to TRBJ2-7; 8 positions match TRBD1. Germline CDR1 and CDR2: DFQATT and SNEGSKA (reference sequence). The V segment lost 6 bases and the J segment 5 bases; nucleotides outside the gene matches: 15. This CDR3 is 15 amino acids long. CDR3: CSAGAPLQGGNEQYF. DNA for the CDR3: TGCAGTGCGGGCGCCCCCCTACAGGGGGGAAACGAGCAGTACTTC.

On this clonotype itself: It may be a read error: a sequence one base away is much more abundant. The chain employs TRBV6-1 and TRBJ2-7; 8 bases are shared with TRBD1. Unmatched junction bases numbered 5, after V lost 5 bases and J lost 2 bases. The length of the CDR3 is 14 residues. Germline CDR1 and CDR2: MNHNS and SASEGT. CDR3 sequence reads: CASSTRDRPYEQYF. The CDR3 DNA follows: TGTGCCAGCAGTACCCGGGACAGGCCCTACGAGCAGTACTTC.

This clonotype showed up just a few times. The chain is built from TRBV10-3 and TRBJ2-1; D remains unclear. Per the germline V gene, CDR1 is ENHRY and CDR2 is SYGVKD. CDR3 length: 13 amino acids. Trimming removed 6 bases from V and 10 bases from J, with 16 bases in between. CDR3 nucleotides: TGTGCCATCAGCTCTGTGCCCGGTGGAGAGCAGTTCTTC. It translates to CAISSVPGGEQFF.

The chain links TRBV6-2 or TRBV6-3 to TRBJ2-1; 10 nucleotides align to TRBD2. The trim removed 8 bases at V and 7 bases at J, leaving 17 bases unmatched. CDR1 and CDR2 (germline): MNHEY, SVGEGT. This CDR3 region has 17 residues. The CDR3 spells CASAPLWYSGGGNEQFF. CDR3 nucleotide sequence: TGTGCCAGCGCCCCCTTATGGTACAGCGGGGGGGGGAATGAGCAGTTCTTC.

The chain links TRBV5-1 to TRBJ2-5, with 11 bases that match TRBD1. Losses at the gene ends were 0 bases for V and 5 bases for J; bases not matched to a gene: 6. The germline V gene has CDR1 SGHRS and CDR2 YFSETQ. The CDR3 totals 16 residues. The CDR3 bases are TGCGCCAGCAGCTTGGGTCGGACAGGGGGCAGGGAGACCCAGTACTTC. Amino acids: CASSLGRTGGRETQYF. Full variable domain (rest looked up from reference TRBV5-1 and TRBJ2-5): KAGVTQTPRYLIKTRGQQVTLSCSPISGHRSVSWYQQTPGQGLQFLFEYFSETQRNKGNFPGRFSGRQFSNSRSEMNVSTLELGDSALYLCASSLGRTGGRETQYFGPGTRLLVL.

The chain joins TRBV12-3 or TRBV12-4 to TRBJ2-7; 7 bases agree with TRBD1. V was pared by 2 bases and J by 4 bases, with 8 bases of the junction left unmatched. This CDR3 contains 15 residues. The CDR3 reads CASSLRRQGFYEQYF. CDR3 DNA: TGTGCCAGCAGTTTAAGGCGACAGGGCTTTTACGAGCAGTACTTC.

This clonotype was seen only a few times. J is TRBJ2-5 and V is TRBV7-2, with D possibly called TRBD1 or TRBD2 (5 bases each). Trimming took off 4 bases at V and 7 bases at J, with 16 bases between the two ends. CDR1 and CDR2 from the germline V gene are SGHTA and FQGNSA. The CDR3 length is 14 residues. The CDR3 DNA reads as TGTGCCAGCAGCTCTAGACAGACTATGGGGACCCAGTACTTC. Translating it yields CASSSRQTMGTQYF.

This clonotype was seen a few times. The chain is built from TRBV7-2 and TRBJ2-1; 11 nucleotides match TRBD2. CDR1 is SGHTA and CDR2 is FQGNSA in the germline V gene. The CDR3 covers 16 residues. The trim removed 3 bases at V and 8 bases at J, leaving 9 bases unmatched. CDR3 protein: CASSLATSGGGYEQFF. In DNA form, the CDR3 reads TGTGCCAGCAGCTTGGCAACTAGCGGGGGTGGCTATGAGCAGTTCTTC.

The chain recombines TRBV29-1 with TRBJ2-7; 7 positions agree with TRBD1. The V segment lost 6 bases and the J segment 2 bases; nucleotides outside the gene matches: 7. Per germline, CDR1 SQVTM and CDR2 ANQGSEA. CDR3 size: 13 residues. The CDR3 protein is CSVALTGTYEQYF. For the CDR3, the DNA is TGCAGCGTCGCCTTGACAGGGACCTACGAGCAGTACTTC.

The chain combines TRBV12-3 or TRBV12-4 with TRBJ1-3; the match to TRBD1 covers 8 bases. The trim removed 5 bases at V and 2 bases at J, leaving 5 bases unmatched. CDR3 size: 15 residues. The CDR3 here is CASSRTGGAGNTIYF. As DNA, the CDR3 is TGTGCCAGCAGTCGCACAGGGGGAGCTGGAAACACCATATATTTT.

The CDR3 here is CASSSGTVLQHF. In DNA form, the CDR3 reads TGTGCCAGCAGTTCCGGGACAGTCTTGCAGCATTTT. This sequence joins TRBV12-3 or TRBV12-4 and TRBJ1-5; 7 bases map to TRBD1. The J segment lost 13 bases and the V segment lost 4 bases, leaving 7 bases of the junction unmatched. This CDR3 has 12 amino acids.

The chain couples TRBV7-9 to TRBJ2-3; possible D gene TRBD2, 6 bases. CDR1 and CDR2 from the germline V gene are SEHNR and FQNEAQ (reference sequence). The CDR3 runs 14 residues. Trimming removed 1 base at V and 4 bases at J, with 9 bases between. CDR3 region: CASSLEGGADTQYF. As DNA, the CDR3 is TGTGCCAGCAGCTTAGAAGGCGGGGCAGATACGCAGTATTTT. The variable domain in full, completed from reference TRBV7-9 and TRBJ2-3, reads DTGVSQNPRHKITKRGQNVTFRCDPISEHNRLYWYRQTLGQGPEFLTYFQNEAQLEKSRLLSDRFSAERPKGSFSTLEIQRTEQGDSAMYLCASSLEGGADTQYFGPGTRLTVL.